The clone carrying this T cell receptor beta chain was seen repeatedly, ten times or more. Its matching antigen is unknown. Trimming pared 6 bases from V and 4 bases from J, leaving 15 bases between. The CDR3 is 14 amino acids. Germline V CDR1 and CDR2: LNHDA, SQIVND (reference sequence). TCRdb processed the 5' RACE reads anew with MiXCR; each CDR3 protein has one entry. This sample has some 83,000 distinct CDR3 sequences, with 2% to 3% found just once. This specimen belongs to a study of neurological immune-mediated disorders. Study results and caveats: CDR3 amino acid sequences of expanded clones were not shared across subjects, a result suggesting private repertoires in all groups.

This rearrangement joins TRBV19 to TRBJ1-1; the D is unclear. This TCR was recovered from a woman aged 30 to 39 with multiple sclerosis. The source material was PBMCs. CDR3 DNA: TGTGCCAGTAGGATGGCCGGCGGGAGCACTGAAGCTTTCTTT. This gives the protein CASRMAGGSTEAFF.